A single sample gave rise to the 17 T cell receptor beta chains below, sequenced in a study of cytomegalovirus exposure and HLA in healthy donors. PCR used 60 Vbeta primers and 13 Jbeta primers. Sequencing was performed with immunoSEQ multiplex PCR; in TCRdb, only in-frame clones are kept and a portion is missing. The sample consists of 80,000 to 95,000 clones, 79% of them appearing once. Sequenced material: PBMCs. These receptors came from a woman between 40 and 50 years old in good health and CMV-seropositive.

This clone was seen a single time. The CDR3 protein is CAWSVGVAVDTQYF. The CDR3 DNA reads TGTGCCTGGAGTGTCGGGGTAGCAGTCGATACGCAGTATTTT. This chain joins TRBV30 and TRBJ2-3; maybe TRBD2 (5 bases). This CDR3 has 14 amino acids. Trimming took off 0 bases at V and 6 bases at J, with 13 bases between the two ends. The germline V gene encodes CDR1 GTSNPN and CDR2 SVGIG (reference sequence).

The chain carries TRBV30 and TRBJ1-1; 11 nucleotides align to TRBD1. V lost 3 bases, J lost 5 bases, and 11 bases stayed unmatched. The CDR3 contains 16 residues. Germline values: CDR1 GTSNPN, CDR2 SVGIG (reference sequence). DNA for the CDR3: TGTGCCTGGAGGTCTAGGGACAGGGGGGGTTGGACTGAAGCTTTCTTT. Protein product: CAWRSRDRGGWTEAFF.

This clone came up once. The genes are TRBV5-3 and TRBJ2-7; 10 nucleotides line up with TRBD2. TRBV5-3 carries the ORF label, with uncertain function. This CDR3 is 20 amino acids long. The V gene end was trimmed by 0 bases and the J gene end by 2 bases; junction bases not matched to a gene: 17. The CDR3, as DNA: TGTGCCAGAAGCTTGGAAGGGACTAGCGTAAATGTCCTGGGGACCTACGAGCAGTACTTC. It encodes CARSLEGTSVNVLGTYEQYF.

The chain is built from TRBV19 and TRBJ2-3; no clear D gene. Trimming took 5 bases from V and 6 from J, leaving 12 bases between them. Germline V CDR1 and CDR2: LNHDA, SQIVND (reference sequence). The CDR3 runs 13 residues. The CDR3 DNA sequence: TGTGCCAGTAGTTTCTCCGCCGGGGATACGCAGTATTTT. Protein: CASSFSAGDTQYF.

There are a few counts of this clone. The gene calls are TRBV5-1 and TRBJ1-1, with no clear D. V lost 4 bases, J lost 5 bases, and 21 bases lay in between. The length of the CDR3 is 16 residues. Germline-derived CDR1 and CDR2 are SGHRS and YFSETQ. The CDR3 coding sequence is TGCGCCAGCAGCCGCCTATCCGGAGCGGGAAATACTGAAGCTTTCTTT. It codes for CASSRLSGAGNTEAFF. Filled out from reference TRBV5-1 and TRBJ1-1, the complete variable domain reads KAGVTQTPRYLIKTRGQQVTLSCSPISGHRSVSWYQQTPGQGLQFLFEYFSETQRNKGNFPGRFSGRQFSNSRSEMNVSTLELGDSALYLCASSRLSGAGNTEAFFGQGTRLTVV.

A word on this clone: Other DNA sequences within the sample encode an identical CDR3. The chain carries TRBV7-2 and TRBJ2-7, with 7 bases matching TRBD2. The trim removed 1 base at V and 0 bases at J, leaving 3 bases unmatched. Per the germline V gene, CDR1 is SGHTA and CDR2 is FQGNSA. CDR3 length: 15 residues. This chain's CDR3 is CASSLGGGISYEQYF. CDR3 DNA: TGTGCCAGCAGCTTAGGGGGGGGTATCTCCTACGAGCAGTACTTC.

The gene calls are TRBV28 and TRBJ2-7, with D hard to call. Trimming left V 5 bases short and J 0 bases short, with 17 bases between. The germline V gene has CDR1 MDHEN and CDR2 SYDVKM. The CDR3 contains 16 residues. This CDR3 reads CASSKVTPDYSYEQYF. The DNA for the CDR3 is TGTGCCAGCAGTAAGGTGACACCCGATTACTCCTACGAGCAGTACTTC.

This sequence joins TRBV6-1 and TRBJ2-7, with TRBD2 identical over 9 bases. The CDR3 totals 14 residues. Trimming cost V 0 bases and J 6 bases; bases outside gene matches: 3. The V gene's germline CDR1 is MNHNS and CDR2 SASEGT. The DNA for the CDR3 is TGTGCCAGCAGTGAAGCAGTAGCGGGGGTCGAGCAGTACTTC. This codes for CASSEAVAGVEQYF.

The chain uses TRBV2 and TRBJ2-7, with TRBD2 matching 7 bases. Germline V gene sequence: CDR1 SNHLY, CDR2 FYNNEI. This CDR3 has 14 residues. The J segment lost 0 bases and the V segment lost 7 bases, leaving 6 bases of the junction unmatched. For the CDR3, the DNA is TGTGCCAGCACGGAGGGAGGGGTCTCCTACGAGCAGTACTTC. Translation: CASTEGGVSYEQYF.

The CDR3 is CASSFGGTFSNQPQHF. The CDR3 coding sequence is TGTGCCAGCAGCTTCGGGGGGACATTTAGCAATCAGCCCCAGCATTTT. The chain uses TRBV7-2 and TRBJ1-5; D is possibly TRBD1 (6 bases). V shed 3 bases and J shed 0 bases, with 12 bases lying between them. The V gene's germline CDR1 is SGHTA and CDR2 FQGNSA. The CDR3 runs 16 residues.

The chain has TRBV6-5 and TRBJ2-3, with 7 bases identical to TRBD2. Looked up from germline, CDR1 is MNHEY and CDR2 is SVGAGI. The CDR3 has 15 residues. Trimming removed 6 bases from V and 5 bases from J; junction bases left unmatched: 11. The CDR3 protein is CASSFGAGVKDTQYF. CDR3 DNA: TGTGCCAGCAGCTTCGGGGCGGGGGTGAAAGATACGCAGTATTTT.

The rearrangement joins TRBV5-6 to TRBJ2-7, with no clear D. Trimming left V 2 bases short and J 3 bases short, with 18 bases between. The germline V gene encodes CDR1 SGHDT and CDR2 YYEEEE. The CDR3 is 16 residues long. The DNA of the CDR3 is TGTGCCAGCAGCTTTAGAGATTTGGGTCTAGGCTACGAGCAGTACTTC. The encoded protein is CASSFRDLGLGYEQYF.

This clone was observed a handful of times. The gene calls are TRBV4-3 and TRBJ2-6; TRBD2 might be the D (5 bases). The CDR3 runs 19 residues. Germline-derived CDR1 and CDR2 are LGHNA and YSLEER. The V gene lost 0 bases and the J gene lost 0 bases, with 15 bases spanning the gap. The CDR3 reads CASSQDRRGPGSGANVLTF. For the CDR3, the DNA is TGCGCCAGCAGCCAAGATAGACGGGGTCCTGGCTCTGGGGCCAACGTCCTGACTTTC.

The CDR3: CASSPQGWQPQHF. Written as DNA, the CDR3 is TGTGCCAGCAGCCCACAGGGTTGGCAGCCCCAGCATTTT. This chain joins TRBV7-2 and TRBJ1-5; weak D call: TRBD1 (6 bases). Germline V gene data show CDR1 as SGHTA and CDR2 as FQGNSA. Trimming pared 5 bases from V and 7 bases from J, leaving 12 bases between. The CDR3 is 13 amino acids.

This chain connects TRBV5-4 to TRBJ2-3; 10 positions match TRBD2. The J segment lost 1 base and the V segment lost 4 bases, leaving 3 bases of the junction unmatched. Germline CDR1 and CDR2: SGHNT and YYREEE (reference sequence). CDR3 length equals 15 residues. CDR3 sequence reads: CASSPSGRGTDTQYF. Here the CDR3 DNA reads TGTGCCAGCAGCCCGAGCGGGAGGGGCACAGATACGCAGTATTTT.

The CDR3 nucleotides are TGTGCCAGCAGCCAGATGCAGGTGGGAGCTTTCTTT. Its protein is CASSQMQVGAFF. The chain employs TRBV28 and TRBJ1-1; D gene uncertain. This CDR3 is 12 amino acids long. The V end was cut by 6 bases, the J end by 10 bases, with 15 bases between. The germline V gene has CDR1 MDHEN and CDR2 SYDVKM.

The chain links TRBV28 to TRBJ2-3; 10 bases align to TRBD2. V lost 5 bases to trimming and J lost 2 bases; unmatched junction nucleotides: 4. The CDR3 spans 15 residues. CDR1 and CDR2 from the germline V gene are MDHEN and SYDVKM. The CDR3 DNA is TGTGCCAGCAGTGTACTAGCGGGGCACACAGATACGCAGTATTTT. Protein product: CASSVLAGHTDTQYF.